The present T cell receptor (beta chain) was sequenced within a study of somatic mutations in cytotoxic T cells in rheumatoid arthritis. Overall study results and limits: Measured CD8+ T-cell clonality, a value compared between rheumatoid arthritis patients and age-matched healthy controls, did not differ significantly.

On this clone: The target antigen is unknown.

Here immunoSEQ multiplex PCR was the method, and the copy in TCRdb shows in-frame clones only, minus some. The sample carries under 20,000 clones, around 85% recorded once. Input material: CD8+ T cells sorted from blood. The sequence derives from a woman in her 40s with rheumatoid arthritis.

This CDR3 reads CASSSGTSYEQYF. The CDR3 nucleotides are TGTGCCAGCAGCTCCGGGACTAGTTACGAGCAGTACTTC. The chain employs TRBV11-2 and TRBJ2-7; 8 bases align to TRBD2. Germline V gene data show CDR1 as SGHAT and CDR2 as FQNNGV. The CDR3 loop spans 13 amino acids. V gave up 4 bases and J gave up 4 bases; unmatched junction bases: 3. The full variable domain, rest sourced from reference TRBV11-2 and TRBJ2-7, is EAGVAQSPRYKIIEKRQSVAFWCNPISGHATLYWYQQILGQGPKLLIQFQNNGVVDDSQLPKDRFSAERLKGVDSTLKIQPAKLEDSAVYLCASSSGTSYEQYFGPGTRLTVT.